The clone carrying this T cell receptor (beta chain) was detected only a few times. Antigen unknown. It was with 60 Vbeta and 13 Jbeta primers that the PCR ran. Measured with immunoSEQ multiplex PCR; TCRdb has only the in-frame clones, and not every one. Of about 120,000 clones in the sample, less than 10% were seen once. This entry comes from a study of cytomegalovirus exposure and HLA in healthy donors. Study outcomes and limitations: Rare sequences made up most TCRs, while some public TCRs were found in many donors. The study assumed roughly uniform donor sequencing depth for presence/absence analyses.

This TCR was sampled from a woman in her forties in good health and CMV-seropositive. Sequencing was carried out using PBMCs.

DNA of the CDR3: TGTGCCAGCAGTGGGGACAGGGGATCTATCGCTGCTTTCTTT. Translation gives CASSGDRGSIAAFF. The V and J genes are TRBV2 and TRBJ1-1; 10 nucleotides agree with TRBD1. The length of the CDR3 is 14 residues. CDR1 and CDR2 from the germline V gene are SNHLY and FYNNEI. Trimming removed 4 bases from V and 11 bases from J; junction bases left unmatched: 10. Looking up the rest from reference TRBV2 and TRBJ1-1 gives the full variable domain: EPEVTQTPSHQVTQMGQEVILRCVPISNHLYFYWYRQILGQKVEFLVSFYNNEISEKSEIFDDQFSVERPDGSNFTLKIRSTKLEDSAMYFCASSGDRGSIAAFFGQGTRLTVV.